Given below is one T cell receptor beta chain in context. Sequencing was performed with immunoSEQ multiplex PCR; in TCRdb, only in-frame clones are kept and a portion is missing. The table lists about 540,000 clones, approximately 80% of them singletons. Between the trimmed V and J ends, which lost 0 bases and 3 bases, there was a span of 12 bases. The CDR3 loop spans 16 amino acids. Per the germline V gene, CDR1 is ENHRY and CDR2 is SYGVKD. This specimen belongs to a study of shared T cell receptors in the human thymus. This same sample was also part of a study on human thymus T cells. From that paper: Donors were healthy Finnish babies undergoing corrective operations for congenital heart defects. Corrective cardiac surgery supplied the resected thymus tissue. There appeared to be biased usage of V and J genes in thymic and blood repertoires.

This receptor was identified in a boy younger than two with a congenital heart defect. The sequenced material came from thymocytes. V usage is TRBV10-3 and J usage is TRBJ1-5; TRBD1 is a possible D gene (6 bases). CDR3 sequence: CAISESAQGNNQPQHF. Written as DNA, the CDR3 is TGTGCCATCAGTGAGTCGGCACAGGGCAACAATCAGCCCCAGCATTTT.